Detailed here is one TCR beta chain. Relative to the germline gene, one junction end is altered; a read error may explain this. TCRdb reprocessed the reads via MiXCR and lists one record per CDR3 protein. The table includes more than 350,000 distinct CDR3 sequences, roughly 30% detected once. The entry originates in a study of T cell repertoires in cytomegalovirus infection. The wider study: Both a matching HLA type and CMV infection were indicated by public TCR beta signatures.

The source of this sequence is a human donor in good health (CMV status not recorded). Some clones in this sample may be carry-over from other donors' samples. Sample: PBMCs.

The CDR3 DNA is TGTGTCACCAGCAGAGATTTTAAAGCTGAAGCTTTCTTT. Its translation is CVTSRDFKAEAFF. The chain uses TRBV15 and TRBJ1-1; no definite D call. Germline V CDR1 and CDR2: LNHNV, YYDKDF (reference sequence). This CDR3 comprises 13 residues.